The following is a T cell receptor (beta chain) sequence with its context. The specificity of this receptor is unknown. Qualities for individual bases were not recorded, and no much larger clone is one base off. Preparation of the library involved PCR. At the Johns Hopkins FTIC core, DNA from the cultured CD4+ T cells underwent TCR sequencing with the Oncomine TCR Beta short-read assay. Genomic DNA was extracted from the cultured CD4+ T cells with the QIAamp micro DNA kit. Oncomine TCR Beta libraries made from cultured CD4+ T cells were pooled using unique dual indexes and sequenced on an Illumina iSeq 100. Per the source publication's procedure: Non-productive sequences were removed, and CDR3s that did not start with C, did not end with F or W, or were shorter than 7 amino acids were discarded. Antigen-specific clonotypes were identified with the MANAFEST web application by comparing peptide-stimulated wells with reference and other culture wells. Positive clones required FDR below 0.05, an odds ratio above 5, and productive frequency above 0.1% in at least two of three replicate wells. A clonotype counted as cross-reactive if it showed significant expansion both in the SARS-CoV-2 spike wells and in at least one common cold coronavirus spike condition. CDR3 homology was assessed with Levenshtein distances (stringdist) and unrooted phylogenetic trees (ape) in R version 3.6.1. TCRdb reanalyzed the raw reads on its own, using fastp at Q25 for trimming and MiXCR for clone calling, and kept in-frame beta chains. All rows with the same CDR3 protein become a single entry with the most common DNA and genes. In this record, the V and J calls reflect TCRdb's handling and not the investigators' own analysis. The sample includes 15,000 to 20,000 distinct CDR3 sequences, with around 28% observed a single time. Roughly 15% of the sample goes to the ten largest clones.

This record belongs to a study of vaccination and CD4 T cells after COVID-19 (dated by TCRdb to between 2021 and 2023). Regarding the research as a whole: Every convalescent patient had a positive nasal swab PCR test for SARS-CoV-2, with mild disease in several patients and severe disease in one. Post-vaccine blood samples were collected a median of around 10 weeks after the second vaccine dose, ranging from roughly 12 to 250 days. Control cultures received a CEFX viral epitope pool as the positive control, an HIV-1 Nef peptide pool as the negative control, or no peptide. The convalescent cohort comprised six males and four females, including two Hispanic individuals, seven Caucasians, two Asians and one multiracial person. Post-COVID blood samples from convalescent patients were collected a median of about 110 days after diagnosis, with a range of 35 to 161 days. The spike-specific CD4+ TCR repertoire was compared before and after mRNA vaccination in under 11 COVID-19 convalescent patients and a few infection-naive healthy vaccine recipients. Overlapping spike peptide pools from SARS-CoV-2 and from the common cold coronaviruses HCoV-NL63, HCoV-OC43 and HCoV-229E were used as culture stimuli. Participants received two doses of either the Pfizer-BioNTech BNT162b2 vaccine (n=8) or the Moderna mRNA-1273 vaccine (n=2).

Taken with the paper, the label for treatment or condition translates to: approximately nine-day PBMC culture with coronavirus spike peptide pools or control peptides (ViraFEST assay). The ViraFEST assay, used in the study, expanded antigen-specific T cells with peptide pools and then identified the expanded clonotypes through TCR sequencing. Positive SARS-CoV-2 PCR tests in the convalescent patients dated from March to December 2020, before Alpha, Beta and Delta variants emerged in the United States. Roughly 2 million PBMCs per well were cultured in IMDM with roughly 5.2% human AB serum and approximately 9.1 IU/ml IL-2, plus 10 ug/ml peptide pools. On days 3 and 7, half of the culture medium was replaced with fresh IL-2-containing medium. After around 11 days of culture, CD4+ T cells were isolated by negative selection using the EasySep CD4+ T cell isolation kit. Ficoll-Paque Plus gradient centrifugation was used to isolate PBMCs from whole blood, and the isolated PBMCs were then either used fresh or cryopreserved at -140C. Culture conditions were generally each tested in triplicate wells.

The investigation overall reported the following: In convalescent patients, nearly all vaccine-specific clones (304 of 307) were found to be mono-reactive for SARS-CoV-2 spike rather than cross-reactive with common cold coronaviruses. In convalescent patients, a median roughly 85% of post-vaccine SARS-CoV-2-reactive clones were detected only after vaccination, and vaccine-specific priming was suggested by this finding. The study included relatively few convalescent patients and did not analyze early timepoints after natural infection. The median count of SARS-CoV-2-reactive clonotypes went up from approximately 22 after infection to a few dozen after vaccination, although the change was not significant.

The sequence was collected from a human donor with COVID-19. The specimen was cultured CD4+ T cells from blood.

The CDR3 reads CASSFTSGGYNEQFF. The DNA is as follows: TGTGCCAGCAGCTTCACTAGCGGGGGTTACAATGAGCAGTTCTTC. The chain was built from TRBV7-2 and TRBJ2-1; 11 middle bases align to TRBD2. Trimming removed 3 bases from V and 4 bases from J; the gene matches leave 2 bases unexplained. From the cysteine through the phenylalanine, the CDR3 covers 15 amino acids. Only the CDR3 DNA stays, 45 bases, in frame from base 1. As encoded in the germline V gene, CDR1 is SGHTA while CDR2 is FQGNSA.